This TCR beta chain derives from a study of T cells after yellow fever vaccination. MiXCR, run by TCRdb on the 5' RACE reads, gives a single entry per CDR3 protein. The table shows about 340,000 distinct CDR3 sequences, with 8.7% occurring only once. Unmatched junction bases numbered 10, after V lost 2 bases and J lost 7 bases. Per germline, CDR1 MGHRA and CDR2 YSYEKL. The CDR3 has 16 residues. The chain combines TRBV4-1 with TRBJ2-3, with 9 bases fitting TRBD1. Sample: PBMCs, taken on the day of the first yellow fever vaccination. The receptor comes from a man between 18 and 29 years old who received the YFV17D yellow fever vaccine. CDR3 DNA sequence: TGCGCCAGCAGCCAAAGGACAGGGGCATTCAGGAATACGCAGTATTTT. It yields the protein CASSQRTGAFRNTQYF.